These T cell receptor beta chains were read from a single sample in a study of blood T cells in healthy people across ages. TCRdb re-derived calls from the 5' RACE reads in MiXCR, one entry per CDR3 protein. The repertoire includes around 1,500,000 distinct CDR3 sequences, roughly 30% of them detected once, and approximately 7.7% sits in the top ten. The sequencing input was blood. The receptors stem from a woman in her 30s in good health. CDR3s include the opening cysteine and the closing phenylalanine or tryptophan. A D gene is named only where the DNA matches it firmly. The size of a clone is reported for some rows only, either as once, few or many, or as a class for expanded clones.

NA TRBJ2-5 few TRBV12-3/TRBV12-4 TGTGCCAGCAGTTCAGGATTAAGCTCGGGGGTCGGGGGGACCCAGTACTTC CASSSGLSSGVGGTQYF
NA TRBJ1-1 few TRBV6-5 TGTGCCAGCAGTTACGGTGGACAGAATGAAGCTTTCTTT CASSYGGQNEAFF
NA TRBJ2-5 few TRBV29-1 TGCAGCGTTGAATTGCAGTACTTC CSVELQYF
NA TRBJ1-2 NA TRBV28 TGTGCCAGCAGTATTCTTAGGCCAGGGGATTTTGGCTATGGCTACACCTTC CASSILRPGDFGYGYTF
TRBD2 TRBJ2-7 once TRBV7-8 TGTGCCAGCAGCTCAGCTAGCGGGAGGGTGCAAGAGACCCAGTGCTTC CASSSASGRVQETQCF
TRBD1 TRBJ1-1 few TRBV5-1 TGCGCCAGCAGCTTAGACAGGGCAGGGAACACTGAAGCTTTCTTT CASSLDRAGNTEAFF
TRBD2 TRBJ2-5 few TRBV20-1 TGCAGTTCCAAGAGCGGGAGGGCGGAGACCCAGTACTTC CSSKSGRAETQYF
NA TRBJ2-3 many TRBV12-3/TRBV12-4 TGTGCCAGCAGTTCCCGGACATGGGATACGCAGTATTTT CASSSRTWDTQYF
NA TRBJ2-5 many TRBV12-3/TRBV12-4 TGTGCCAGCAGTTTACGGAGGGGGCGCGGGTTTTCGGAGACCCAGTACTTC CASSLRRGRGFSETQYF
TRBD1 TRBJ2-2 few TRBV6-1 TGTGCCAGCGTGCGAACCCGGACAGGAGGACACACCGGGGAGCTGTTTTTT CASVRTRTGGHTGELFF
NA TRBJ1-1 NA TRBV7-6 TGTGCCAGCAGCCAGGTGCAGGCGGGTTTGAACACTGAATCTTTCTTT CASSQVQAGLNTESFF
NA TRBJ2-3 NA TRBV7-3 TGTGCCAGCAGCTTAAATCCGGGTACCGCAGATACGCAGTATTTT CASSLNPGTADTQYF
TRBD1 TRBJ2-7 many TRBV27 TGTGCCAGCAGTTCCCGACAGGGGGCGCTCAACGAGCAGTACTTC CASSSRQGALNEQYF
NA TRBJ1-5 NA TRBV28 TGTGCCAGCAGTTTATTTCGGGGAATCAGCAATCAGCCCCAGCATTTT CASSLFRGISNQPQHF
NA TRBJ2-1 NA TRBV20-1 TGCAGTGCTGTGGGGAGCTCCTACAATGAGCAGTTCTTC CSAVGSSYNEQFF
NA TRBJ2-1 NA TRBV7-2 TGTGCCAGCAGCCCCCACTCTCGAAACAATGAACAGTTCTTC CASSPHSRNNEQFF
NA TRBJ2-1 many TRBV6-2/TRBV6-3 TGTGCCAGCAGTTCCCTAACGGGAACCTACAATGAGCAGTTCTTC CASSSLTGTYNEQFF
NA TRBJ2-2 NA TRBV9 TGTGCCAGCAGCGCTAACACAGGGAACACCGGGGAGCTGTTTTTT CASSANTGNTGELFF
NA TRBJ1-1 NA TRBV7-2 TGTGCCAGCAGCTCTAAGAGGGCTGAAGCTTTCTTT CASSSKRAEAFF
NA TRBJ2-7 many TRBV6-6 TGTGCCAGCAGCAGCGGAGACGGTTACGAGCAGTACTTC CASSSGDGYEQYF
NA TRBJ2-1 NA TRBV7-9 TGTTCCAGCAGCCCTAGGGGCGACCCCAATGAGCAGTTCTTC CSSSPRGDPNEQFF
TRBD1 TRBJ2-5 many TRBV5-1 TGCGCCAGCAGCATCGGGACAGGGGAAGAGACCCAGTACTTC CASSIGTGEETQYF
NA TRBJ2-3 NA TRBV7-2 TGTGCCAGCAGTCTTAGCGACCCTCGCACAGATACGCAGTATTTT CASSLSDPRTDTQYF
TRBD2 TRBJ2-1 NA TRBV28 TGTGCCAGCAGTTCCCGCGGGGGGGGAGGCGACAATGAGCAGTTCTTC CASSSRGGGGDNEQFF
NA TRBJ1-5 NA TRBV29-1 TGCAGCGTTGCAAGAGGGGTGAATCAGCCCCAGCATTTT CSVARGVNQPQHF
NA TRBJ1-5 NA TRBV6-5 TGTGCCACTATGAGCACGGGGGGTGGTGCTCAGCCCCAGCATTTT CATMSTGGGAQPQHF
NA TRBJ1-1 NA TRBV3-1 TGTGCCAGCAACCGCAGCGGTAGATTTACTGAAGCTTTCTTT CASNRSGRFTEAFF
NA TRBJ2-7 few TRBV5-6 TGTGCCAGCAGCTTTTTCGGACCGGCCTACGAGCAGTACTTC CASSFFGPAYEQYF
NA TRBJ1-1 NA TRBV15 TGTGCCACCCTAGACGGGGGGAGGTATATATCTGAAGCTTTCTTT CATLDGGRYISEAFF
NA TRBJ2-5 many TRBV20-1 TGCAGTGCTAGAGATTGGACGCTTCAAGAGACCCAGTACTTC CSARDWTLQETQYF
TRBD1 TRBJ2-2 NA TRBV5-6 TGTGCCAGCAGCTTGCCATCGGGACAGGGTCCCGGGGAGCTGTTTTTT CASSLPSGQGPGELFF
NA TRBJ2-7 NA TRBV2 TGTGCCAGCAGTTTGGGGGGTCAAAACGAGCAGTACTTC CASSLGGQNEQYF
TRBD1 TRBJ2-7 many TRBV5-1 TGCGCCAGCAGATCAGGCCCGACCCGGGACAGCACCTACGAGCAGTACTTC CASRSGPTRDSTYEQYF
TRBD1 TRBJ2-7 few TRBV6-6 TGTGCCAGCAGTTACGTGGGGGCCGGGACAGGGGCCTACGAGCAGTACTTC CASSYVGAGTGAYEQYF
NA TRBJ2-1 NA TRBV20-1 TGCAGTGCTACAGGGGACCCACCTAGAAATGAGCAGTTCTTC CSATGDPPRNEQFF
TRBD2 TRBJ2-3 once TRBV6-6 TGTGCCAGCAGACGACTAGCGGGAGATATCACAGATACGCAGTATTTT CASRRLAGDITDTQYF
TRBD2 TRBJ2-4 NA TRBV5-1 TGCGCCGGCAGCTTGTCTCGGGGGGGAGGCAAAAACATTCAGTACTTC CAGSLSRGGGKNIQYF
NA TRBJ2-2 NA TRBV5-1 TGCGCCAGCAGCGACTTCGTGACGGGGGAGCTGTTTTTT CASSDFVTGELFF
NA TRBJ1-2 many TRBV7-9 TGTGCCAGCAGCGCGACGGGGCGAGCTAACTATGGCTACACCTTC CASSATGRANYGYTF
TRBD2 TRBJ2-3 few TRBV9 TGTGCCAGCAGCGTAGGCAATAGCGGGGGGCCCGATACGCAGTATTTT CASSVGNSGGPDTQYF
NA TRBJ1-2 many TRBV7-8 TGTGCCAGCAGCTTAGAGCGGAACTATGGCTACACCTTC CASSLERNYGYTF
TRBD2 TRBJ2-1 NA TRBV6-6 TGTGCCAGCAGGGGGGGGACTAGCAATGAGCAGTGCTTC CASRGGTSNEQCF
NA TRBJ2-7 NA TRBV5-5 TGTGCCAGCAGCTTCGTGGGGGCCGCCGAGCAGTACTTC CASSFVGAAEQYF
TRBD1 TRBJ2-3 NA TRBV24-1 TGTGCCACCAGTGATCCCGGGACAGGGGGCACAGATACGCAGTATTTT CATSDPGTGGTDTQYF
NA TRBJ1-5 once TRBV20-1 TGCAGTGCTAGAGCCGGTGAGGGTATCAATCAGCCCCAGCATTTT CSARAGEGINQPQHF
TRBD1 TRBJ1-6 NA TRBV28 TGTGCCAGCAGTTCGGGGGAAGGGACAGCTCTATCTCCCCTCCACTTT CASSSGEGTALSPLHF
NA TRBJ1-6 NA TRBV20-1 TGCAGTGCTAGAGGGGACGGTACCCATTCACCCCTCCACTTT CSARGDGTHSPLHF
NA TRBJ2-7 NA TRBV14 TGTGCCAGCAGCCAAGAACCCCGAGTAAGGCAGTACTTC CASSQEPRVRQYF
NA TRBJ2-5 NA TRBV20-1 TGCAGTGCTAGTAGACCCGGGACATCCAAAGAGACCCAGTACTTC CSASRPGTSKETQYF
TRBD2 TRBJ2-1 few TRBV7-9 TGTGCCAGCGGTCCGGGACTAGCGGTAAATGAGCAGTTCTTC CASGPGLAVNEQFF
TRBD2 TRBJ2-2 few TRBV6-1 TGTGCCAGCAGCCCTCGACTAGCGGGCGGATATGCGAACACCGGGGAGCTGTTTTTT CASSPRLAGGYANTGELFF
TRBD1 TRBJ2-7 NA TRBV7-6 TGTGCCAGCAGCTTAGTCCCCTCGACAGGGGCGAATAGCGAGCAGTACTTC CASSLVPSTGANSEQYF
NA TRBJ2-3 many TRBV2 TGTGCCAGCAGTGACTTTGAAAGGGACCTTTCTATGACGCAGTATTTT CASSDFERDLSMTQYF
TRBD1 TRBJ1-5 NA TRBV24-1 TGTGCCACCAGTGATGCGGGGACAGATAATCAGGCCCAGCATTTT CATSDAGTDNQAQHF